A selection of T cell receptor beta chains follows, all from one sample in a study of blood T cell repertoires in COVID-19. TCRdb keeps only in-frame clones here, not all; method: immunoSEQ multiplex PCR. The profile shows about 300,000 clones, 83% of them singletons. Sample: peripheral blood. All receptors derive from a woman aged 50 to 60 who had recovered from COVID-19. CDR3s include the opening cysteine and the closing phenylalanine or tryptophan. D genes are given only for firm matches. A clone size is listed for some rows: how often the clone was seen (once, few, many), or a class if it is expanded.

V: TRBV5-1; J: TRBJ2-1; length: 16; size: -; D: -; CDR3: CASSLGSTGTYNEQFF; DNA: TGCGCCAGCAGCTTGGGCTCGACAGGAACCTACAATGAGCAGTTCTTC
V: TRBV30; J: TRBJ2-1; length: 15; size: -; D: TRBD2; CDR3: CAWGKRGLPSNEQFF; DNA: TGTGCCTGGGGTAAAAGGGGACTACCCTCCAATGAGCAGTTCTTC
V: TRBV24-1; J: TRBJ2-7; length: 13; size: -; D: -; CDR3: CATSETYAGEQYF; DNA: TGTGCCACCAGTGAGACATACGCCGGCGAGCAGTACTTC
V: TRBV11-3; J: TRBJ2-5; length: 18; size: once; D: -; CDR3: CASSLDQYGQMYQETQYF; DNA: TGTGCCAGCAGCTTAGATCAATATGGACAAATGTACCAAGAGACCCAGTACTTC
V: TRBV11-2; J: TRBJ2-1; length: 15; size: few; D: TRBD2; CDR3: CASSLEPGGYNEQFF; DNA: TGTGCCAGCAGCTTAGAGCCGGGGGGATACAATGAGCAGTTCTTC
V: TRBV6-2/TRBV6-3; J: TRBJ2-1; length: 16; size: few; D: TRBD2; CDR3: CASSYPRLAGDNEQFF; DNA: TGTGCCAGCAGTTACCCCCGACTAGCGGGGGACAATGAGCAGTTCTTC
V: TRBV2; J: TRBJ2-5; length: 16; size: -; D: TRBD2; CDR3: CASRRTSGGLQETQYF; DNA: TGTGCCAGCCGGAGGACTAGCGGGGGACTACAAGAGACCCAGTACTTC
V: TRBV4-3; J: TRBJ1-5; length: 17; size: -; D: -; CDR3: CASSQDSTGPADQPQHF; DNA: TGCGCCAGCAGCCAAGATTCGACAGGCCCCGCGGATCAGCCCCAGCATTTT
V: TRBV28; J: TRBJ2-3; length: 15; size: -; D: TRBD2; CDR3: CASSLVASGTDTQYF; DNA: TGTGCCAGCAGTTTGGTGGCTAGCGGAACAGATACGCAGTATTTT
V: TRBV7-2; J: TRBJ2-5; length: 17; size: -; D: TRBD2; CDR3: CASSLGASGGVGKTQYF; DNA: TGTGCCAGCAGCTTAGGAGCTAGCGGGGGGGTCGGAAAGACCCAGTACTTC
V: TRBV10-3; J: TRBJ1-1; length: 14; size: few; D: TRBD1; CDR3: CAISWGQMNTEAFF; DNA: TGTGCCATCAGTTGGGGACAGATGAACACTGAAGCTTTCTTT
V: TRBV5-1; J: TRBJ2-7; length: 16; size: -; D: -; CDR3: CASSPNIAGLSYEQYF; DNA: TGCGCCAGCAGCCCGAATATCGCGGGACTCTCCTACGAGCAGTACTTC
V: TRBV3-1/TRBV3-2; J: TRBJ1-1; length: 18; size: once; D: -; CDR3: CASSQGPTREGVNTEAFF; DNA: TGTGCCAGCAGCCAAGGTCCCACGAGGGAGGGGGTGAACACTGAAGCTTTCTTT
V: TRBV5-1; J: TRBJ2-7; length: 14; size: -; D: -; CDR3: CASSYGQYTYEQYF; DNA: TGCGCCAGCAGCTATGGACAGTATACCTACGAGCAGTACTTC
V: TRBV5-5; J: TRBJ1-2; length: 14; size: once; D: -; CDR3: CASSLTSGFYGYTF; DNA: TGTGCCAGCAGCTTGACATCAGGATTCTATGGCTACACCTTC
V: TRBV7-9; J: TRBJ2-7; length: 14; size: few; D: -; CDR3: CASSAQAGSYEQYF; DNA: TGTGCCAGCAGCGCTCAAGCGGGCTCCTACGAGCAGTACTTC
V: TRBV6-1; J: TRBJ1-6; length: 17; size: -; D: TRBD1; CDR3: CASSGGDRGFYNSPLHF; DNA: TGTGCCAGCAGTGGGGGGGACAGGGGCTTCTATAATTCACCCCTCCACTTT
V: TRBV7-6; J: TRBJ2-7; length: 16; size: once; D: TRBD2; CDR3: CASSTAPSGSSYEQYF; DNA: TGTGCCAGCAGCACAGCCCCTAGCGGGAGCTCCTACGAGCAGTACTTC
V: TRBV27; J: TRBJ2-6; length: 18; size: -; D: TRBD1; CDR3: CASSPPGTGLSGANVLTF; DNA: TGTGCCAGCAGTCCCCCCGGGACAGGGTTATCTGGGGCCAACGTCCTGACTTTC
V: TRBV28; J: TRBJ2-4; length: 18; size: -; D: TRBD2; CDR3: CASSLTSGRALAKNIQYF; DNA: TGTGCCAGCAGTTTAACTAGCGGGAGGGCGCTAGCCAAAAACATTCAGTACTTC